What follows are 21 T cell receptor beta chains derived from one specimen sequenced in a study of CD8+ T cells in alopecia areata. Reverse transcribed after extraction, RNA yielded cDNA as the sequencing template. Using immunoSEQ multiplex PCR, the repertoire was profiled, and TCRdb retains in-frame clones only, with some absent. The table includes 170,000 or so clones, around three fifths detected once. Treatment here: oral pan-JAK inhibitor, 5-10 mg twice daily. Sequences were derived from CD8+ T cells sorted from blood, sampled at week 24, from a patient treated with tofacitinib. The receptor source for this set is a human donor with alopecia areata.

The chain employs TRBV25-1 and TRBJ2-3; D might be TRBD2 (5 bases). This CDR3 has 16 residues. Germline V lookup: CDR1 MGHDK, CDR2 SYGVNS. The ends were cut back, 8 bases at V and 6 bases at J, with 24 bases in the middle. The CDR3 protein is CASGPDRGNHFDTQYF. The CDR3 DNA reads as TGTGCCAGCGGCCCGGACCGGGGAAATCACTTCGATACGCAGTATTTT.

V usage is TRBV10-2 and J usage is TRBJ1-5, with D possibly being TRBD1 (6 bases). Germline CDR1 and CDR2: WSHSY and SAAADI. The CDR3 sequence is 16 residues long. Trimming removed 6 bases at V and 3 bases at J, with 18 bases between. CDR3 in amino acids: CASRTPAGTPNQPQHF. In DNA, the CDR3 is TGCGCCAGCAGGACCCCAGCAGGGACACCCAATCAGCCCCAGCATTTT.

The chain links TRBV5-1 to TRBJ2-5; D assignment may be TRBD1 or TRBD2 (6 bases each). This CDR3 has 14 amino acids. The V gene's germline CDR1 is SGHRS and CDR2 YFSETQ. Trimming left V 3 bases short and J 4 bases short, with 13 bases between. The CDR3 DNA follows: TGCGCCAGCAGCTCAACAGGGCGGGGAGAGACCCAGTACTTC. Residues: CASSSTGRGETQYF.

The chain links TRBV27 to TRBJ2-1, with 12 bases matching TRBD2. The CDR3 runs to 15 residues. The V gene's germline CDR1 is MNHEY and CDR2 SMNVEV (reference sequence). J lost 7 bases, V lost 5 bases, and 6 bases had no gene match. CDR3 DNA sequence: TGTGCCAGCAGTCCAGGACTAGCGGGGATTAATGAGCAGTTCTTC. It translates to CASSPGLAGINEQFF.

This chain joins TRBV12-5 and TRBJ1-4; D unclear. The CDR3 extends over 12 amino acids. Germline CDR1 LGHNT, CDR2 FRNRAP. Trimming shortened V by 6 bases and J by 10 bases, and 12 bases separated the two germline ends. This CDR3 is CASGPGRGKLFF. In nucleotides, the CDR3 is TGTGCTAGTGGCCCCGGACGAGGAAAACTGTTTTTT.

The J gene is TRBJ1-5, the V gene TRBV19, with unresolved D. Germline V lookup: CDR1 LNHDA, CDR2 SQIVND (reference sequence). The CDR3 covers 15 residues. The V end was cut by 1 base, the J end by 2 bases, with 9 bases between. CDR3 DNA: TGTGCCAGTAGTATAGGCTCCTCTGGCAATCAGCCCCAGCATTTT. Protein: CASSIGSSGNQPQHF.

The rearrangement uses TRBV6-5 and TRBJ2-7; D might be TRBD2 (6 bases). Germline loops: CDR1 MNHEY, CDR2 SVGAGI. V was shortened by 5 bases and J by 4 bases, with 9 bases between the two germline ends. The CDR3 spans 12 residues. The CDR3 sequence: CASSPGGYEQYF. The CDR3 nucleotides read TGTGCCAGCAGTCCTGGAGGGTACGAGCAGTACTTC.

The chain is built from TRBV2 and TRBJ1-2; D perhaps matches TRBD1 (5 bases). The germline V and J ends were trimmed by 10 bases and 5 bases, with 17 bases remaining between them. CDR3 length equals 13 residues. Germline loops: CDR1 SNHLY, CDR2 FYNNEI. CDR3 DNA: TGTGCCATGCGGGAAGGGGCGAGATATGGCTACACCTTC. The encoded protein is CAMREGARYGYTF.

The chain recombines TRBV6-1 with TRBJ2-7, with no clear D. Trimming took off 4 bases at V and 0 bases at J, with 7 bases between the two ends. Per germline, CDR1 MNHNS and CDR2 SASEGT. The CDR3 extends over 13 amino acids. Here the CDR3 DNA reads TGTGCCAGCAGTGTCGGTATCTCCTACGAGCAGTACTTC. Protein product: CASSVGISYEQYF.

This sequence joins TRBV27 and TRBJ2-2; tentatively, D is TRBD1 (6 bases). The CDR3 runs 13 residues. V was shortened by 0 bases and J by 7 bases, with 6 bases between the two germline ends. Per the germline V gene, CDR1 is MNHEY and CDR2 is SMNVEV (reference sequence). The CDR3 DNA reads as TGTGCCAGCAGTTTATCAGGGGGCGGGGAGCTGTTTTTT. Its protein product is CASSLSGGGELFF.

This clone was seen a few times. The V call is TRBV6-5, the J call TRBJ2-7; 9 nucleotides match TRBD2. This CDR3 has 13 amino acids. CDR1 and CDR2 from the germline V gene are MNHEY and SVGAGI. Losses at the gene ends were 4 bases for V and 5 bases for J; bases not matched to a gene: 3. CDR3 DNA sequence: TGTGCCAGCAGTTTGGGACTAGCCCACGAGCAGTACTTC. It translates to CASSLGLAHEQYF.

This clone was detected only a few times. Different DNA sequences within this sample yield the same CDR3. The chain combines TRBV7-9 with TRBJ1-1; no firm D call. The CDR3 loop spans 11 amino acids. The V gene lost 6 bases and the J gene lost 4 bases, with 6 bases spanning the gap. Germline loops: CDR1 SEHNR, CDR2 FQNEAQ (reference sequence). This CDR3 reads CASSSGTEAFF. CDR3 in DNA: TGTGCCAGCAGTTCGGGCACTGAAGCTTTCTTT.

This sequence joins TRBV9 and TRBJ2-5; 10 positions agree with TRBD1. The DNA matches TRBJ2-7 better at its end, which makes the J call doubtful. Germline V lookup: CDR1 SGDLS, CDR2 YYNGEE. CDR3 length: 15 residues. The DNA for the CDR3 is TGTGCCAGCAGCGGCACAGACAGGGGGCAGGACGAGCAGTACTTC. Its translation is CASSGTDRGQDEQYF.

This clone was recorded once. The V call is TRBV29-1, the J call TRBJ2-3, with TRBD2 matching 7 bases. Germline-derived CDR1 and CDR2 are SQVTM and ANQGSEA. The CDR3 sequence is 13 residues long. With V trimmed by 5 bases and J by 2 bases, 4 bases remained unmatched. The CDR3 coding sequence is TGCAGCGTTTACGGGGGGACCACAGATACGCAGTATTTT. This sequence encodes CSVYGGTTDTQYF.

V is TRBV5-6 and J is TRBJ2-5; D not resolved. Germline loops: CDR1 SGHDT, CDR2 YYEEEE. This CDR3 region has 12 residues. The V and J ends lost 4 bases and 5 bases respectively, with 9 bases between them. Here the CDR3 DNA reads TGTGCCAGCAGCCACTTGAACGAGACCCAGTACTTC. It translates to CASSHLNETQYF.

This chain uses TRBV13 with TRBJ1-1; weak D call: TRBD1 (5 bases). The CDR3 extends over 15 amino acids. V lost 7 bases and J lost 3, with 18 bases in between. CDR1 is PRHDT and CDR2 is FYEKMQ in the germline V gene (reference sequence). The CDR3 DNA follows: TGTGCCAGCATCGCCGGGGGTCTAGGGTACACTGAAGCTTTCTTT. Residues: CASIAGGLGYTEAFF.

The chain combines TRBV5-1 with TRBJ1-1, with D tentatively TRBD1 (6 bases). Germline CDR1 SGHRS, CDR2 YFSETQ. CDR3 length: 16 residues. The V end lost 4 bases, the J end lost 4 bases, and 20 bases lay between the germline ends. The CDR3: CASSTTKTGPGTEAFF. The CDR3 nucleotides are TGCGCCAGCAGCACGACGAAGACAGGCCCCGGCACTGAAGCTTTCTTT.

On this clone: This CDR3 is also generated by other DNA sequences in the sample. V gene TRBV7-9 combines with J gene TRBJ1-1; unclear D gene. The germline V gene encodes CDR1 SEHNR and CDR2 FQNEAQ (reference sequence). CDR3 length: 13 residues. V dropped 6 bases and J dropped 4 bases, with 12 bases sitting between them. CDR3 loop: CASSPGFGTEAFF. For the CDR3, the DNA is TGTGCCAGCAGTCCCGGATTTGGCACTGAAGCTTTCTTT.

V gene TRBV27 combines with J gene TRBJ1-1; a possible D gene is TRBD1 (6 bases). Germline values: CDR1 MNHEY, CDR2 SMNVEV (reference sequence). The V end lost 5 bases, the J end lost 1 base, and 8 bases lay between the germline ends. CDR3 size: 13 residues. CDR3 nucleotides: TGTGCCAGCAGTACAGGGAGGAACACTGAAGCTTTCTTT. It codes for CASSTGRNTEAFF.

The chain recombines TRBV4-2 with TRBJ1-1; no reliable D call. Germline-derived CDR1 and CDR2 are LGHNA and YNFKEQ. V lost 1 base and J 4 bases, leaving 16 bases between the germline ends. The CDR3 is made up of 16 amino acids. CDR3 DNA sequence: TGTGCCAGCAGCCAAGGAGTGGGAGGGTCGGGCACTGAAGCTTTCTTT. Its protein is CASSQGVGGSGTEAFF.

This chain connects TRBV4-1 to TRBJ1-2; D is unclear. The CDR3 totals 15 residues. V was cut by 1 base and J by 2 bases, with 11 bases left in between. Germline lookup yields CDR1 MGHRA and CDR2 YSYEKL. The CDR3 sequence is CASSQGGPINYGYTF. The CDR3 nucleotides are TGCGCCAGCAGCCAAGGTGGGCCGATAAACTATGGCTACACCTTC.